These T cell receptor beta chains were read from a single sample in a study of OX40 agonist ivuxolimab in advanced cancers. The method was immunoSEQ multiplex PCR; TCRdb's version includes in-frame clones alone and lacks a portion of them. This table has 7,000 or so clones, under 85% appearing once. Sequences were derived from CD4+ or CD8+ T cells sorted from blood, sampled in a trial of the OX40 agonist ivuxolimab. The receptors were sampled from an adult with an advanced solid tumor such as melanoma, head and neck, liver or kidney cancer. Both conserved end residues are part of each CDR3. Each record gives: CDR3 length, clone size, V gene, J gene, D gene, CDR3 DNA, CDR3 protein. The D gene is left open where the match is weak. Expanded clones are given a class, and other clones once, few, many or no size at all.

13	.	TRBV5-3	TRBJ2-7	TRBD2	TGTGCCAGCGGCGGGGGGCCACCCTACGAGCAGTACTTC	CASGGGPPYEQYF
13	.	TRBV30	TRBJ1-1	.	TGTGCCTGGAGTGTAGGGGGAGTCACTGAAGCTTTCTTT	CAWSVGGVTEAFF
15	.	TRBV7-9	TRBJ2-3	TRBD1	TGTGCCAGCAGCCCCTTGGGACAGAGCACAGATACGCAGTATTTT	CASSPLGQSTDTQYF
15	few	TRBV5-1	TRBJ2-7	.	TGCGCCAGCAGCTTGGCCTCCGGAACCAAATACGAGCAGTACTTC	CASSLASGTKYEQYF
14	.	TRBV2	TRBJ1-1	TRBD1	TGTGCCAGCAGCCCGATGACAGGGCGGACTGAAGCTTTCTTT	CASSPMTGRTEAFF
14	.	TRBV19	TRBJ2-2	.	TGTGCCAGTAATAACGGGAGATACACCGGGGAGCTGTTTTTT	CASNNGRYTGELFF
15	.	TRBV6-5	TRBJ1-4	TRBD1	TGTGCCAGCAGTTACGGGGGACAGGGAGGTGAAAAACTGTTTTTT	CASSYGGQGGEKLFF
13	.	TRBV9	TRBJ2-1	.	TGTGCCAGCGGAGGGGGTCGGGCCAATGAGCAGTTCTTC	CASGGGRANEQFF
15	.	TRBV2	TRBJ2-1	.	TGTGCCAGCAGCTTAGCGTATCACTCCTACAATGAGCAGTTCTTC	CASSLAYHSYNEQFF
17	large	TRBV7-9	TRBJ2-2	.	TGTGCCAGCAGCCCGGGAGTGTGGGCCCCCCACACCGGGGAGCTGTTTTTT	CASSPGVWAPHTGELFF
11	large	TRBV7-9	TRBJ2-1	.	TGTGCCAGCAGCTGGGTGAATGAGCAGTTCTTC	CASSWVNEQFF
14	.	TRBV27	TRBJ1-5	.	TGTGCCAGCAGTTTAGGCGGGGAGCATCAGCCCCAGCATTTT	CASSLGGEHQPQHF
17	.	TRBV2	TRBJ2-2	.	TGTGCCAGCAGTGCACCCCGGAGCGGGCCCAACACCGGGGAGCTGTTTTTT	CASSAPRSGPNTGELFF
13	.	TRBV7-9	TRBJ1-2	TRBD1	TGTGCCAGCAGCTTAGGACAGGGGAATGGCTACACCTTC	CASSLGQGNGYTF
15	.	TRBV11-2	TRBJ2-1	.	TGTGCCAGCAGCTTAGGAGGGTTCCCGCGCAATGAGCAGTTCTTC	CASSLGGFPRNEQFF
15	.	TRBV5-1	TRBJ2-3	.	TGCGCCAGCAGCTTGTACGTAGGGAGAGGAGATACGCAGTATTTT	CASSLYVGRGDTQYF
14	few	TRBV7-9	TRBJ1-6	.	TGTGCCAGCAGCTCCGATATCTATAATTCACCCCTCCACTTT	CASSSDIYNSPLHF
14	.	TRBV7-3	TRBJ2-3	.	TGTGCCAGCAGCCCCGACCAGGGACGAGATACGCAGTATTTT	CASSPDQGRDTQYF
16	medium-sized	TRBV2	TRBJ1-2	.	TGTGCCAGCAGTGAAGCGACCGGAGGTCCAGCCTATGGCTACACCTTC	CASSEATGGPAYGYTF
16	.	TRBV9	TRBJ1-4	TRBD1	TGTGCCAGCAGCTCGGAAGTGACAGGGTTTAATGAAAAACTGTTTTTT	CASSSEVTGFNEKLFF
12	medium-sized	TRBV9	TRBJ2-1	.	TGTGCCAGCGGGCTCTCGATCAATGAGCAGTTCTTC	CASGLSINEQFF
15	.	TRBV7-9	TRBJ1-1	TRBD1	TGTGCCAGCAGCTCGCTAGGACAGGCGAACACTGAAGCTTTCTTT	CASSSLGQANTEAFF
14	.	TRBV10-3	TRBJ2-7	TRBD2	TGTGCCATCAGGACTAGCGGGAGGGCCAACGAGCAGTACTTC	CAIRTSGRANEQYF
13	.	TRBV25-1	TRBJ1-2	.	TGTGCCAGCAGTGATGGCCCTCTCTATGGCTACACCTTC	CASSDGPLYGYTF
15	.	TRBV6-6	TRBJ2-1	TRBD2	TGTGCCAGCAGTCGGGACTATCAGTCCTACAATGAGCAGTTCTTC	CASSRDYQSYNEQFF
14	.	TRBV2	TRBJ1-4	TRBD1	TGTGCCAGCAGAAAGGGGGCAGCTAATGAAAAACTGTTTTTT	CASRKGAANEKLFF
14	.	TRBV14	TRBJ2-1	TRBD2	TGTGCCAGCAGCCAAGAACTAGCGTCGTTGGAGCAGTTCTTC	CASSQELASLEQFF
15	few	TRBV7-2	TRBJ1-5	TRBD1	TGTGCCAGCAGCTTAGGGACAGGGGCATGGCAGCCCCAGCATTTT	CASSLGTGAWQPQHF
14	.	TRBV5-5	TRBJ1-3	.	TGTGCCAGCAGCTTTAACCCTTCTGGAAACACCATATATTTT	CASSFNPSGNTIYF
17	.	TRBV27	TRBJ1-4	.	TGTGCCAGCAGCCTGGCCTTTCCGTGGAGGACTAATGAAAAACTGTTTTTT	CASSLAFPWRTNEKLFF
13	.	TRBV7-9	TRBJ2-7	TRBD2	TGTGCCAGCAGCTTGCGGGAGTCCTACGAGCAGTACTTC	CASSLRESYEQYF
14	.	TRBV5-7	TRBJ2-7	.	TGTGCCAGCAGCCGCGGGACCGGCTCCTACGAGCAGTACTTC	CASSRGTGSYEQYF
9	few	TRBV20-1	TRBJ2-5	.	TGCAGTGGGGGCCAGACCCAGTACTTC	CSGGQTQYF
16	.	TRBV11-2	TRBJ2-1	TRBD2	TGTGCCAGCAGCTTAATGGGACTAGCGGGAGTTGGGGAGCAGTTCTTC	CASSLMGLAGVGEQFF
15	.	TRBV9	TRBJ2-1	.	TGTGCCAGCAGCGTAGCCGGGAATTCTGGCAATGAGCAGTTCTTC	CASSVAGNSGNEQFF
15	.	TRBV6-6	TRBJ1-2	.	TGTGCCAGCAGCCTGGGGTGGGGCGGGGGGGCTGGCTACACCTTC	CASSLGWGGGAGYTF
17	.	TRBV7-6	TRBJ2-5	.	TGTGCCAGCAGCTTAGCGGGACGACAGTACCCCCAAGAGACCCAGTACTTC	CASSLAGRQYPQETQYF
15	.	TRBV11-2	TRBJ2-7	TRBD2	TGTGCCAGCAGCTTGGGACTAGCGGAGACCTACGAGCAGTACTTC	CASSLGLAETYEQYF
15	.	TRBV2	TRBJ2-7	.	TGTGCCAGCAGTTATCTGGGGGGAATCTCCTACGAGCAGTACTTC	CASSYLGGISYEQYF
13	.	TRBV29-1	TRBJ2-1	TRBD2	TGCAGCGTGAGGGGCGGGAGGGCAAATGAGCAGTTCTTC	CSVRGGRANEQFF
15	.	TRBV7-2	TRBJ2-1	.	TGTGCCAGCAGCCCCACTAGTTTCTCCTACAATGAGCAGTTCTTC	CASSPTSFSYNEQFF
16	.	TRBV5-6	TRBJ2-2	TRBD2	TGTGCCAGCAGCTTGGAACTAGCGGGAGTAGCTGGGGAGCTGTTTTTT	CASSLELAGVAGELFF
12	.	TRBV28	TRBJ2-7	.	TGTGCCAGCAGGACAACAGGGCTCGAGCAGTACTTC	CASRTTGLEQYF
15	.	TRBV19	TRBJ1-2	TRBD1	TGTGCCAGTAGCGGAAGGACAGGGAATAGCTATGGCTACACCTTC	CASSGRTGNSYGYTF
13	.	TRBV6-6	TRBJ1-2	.	TGTGCCAGCAGTTACGGCAGGCTATATGGCTACACCTTC	CASSYGRLYGYTF
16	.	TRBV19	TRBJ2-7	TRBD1	TGTGCCCCTCAGCCGGGACAGGGGGCCTTGGTGCACGAGCAGTACTTC	CAPQPGQGALVHEQYF
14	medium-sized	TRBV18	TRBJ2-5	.	TGTGCCAGCTCACCGCCGGGAGTCGAAGAGACCCAGTACTTC	CASSPPGVEETQYF
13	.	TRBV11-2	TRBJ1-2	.	TGTGCCAGCAGCACGGGCCCCACGGACGGCTACACCTTC	CASSTGPTDGYTF